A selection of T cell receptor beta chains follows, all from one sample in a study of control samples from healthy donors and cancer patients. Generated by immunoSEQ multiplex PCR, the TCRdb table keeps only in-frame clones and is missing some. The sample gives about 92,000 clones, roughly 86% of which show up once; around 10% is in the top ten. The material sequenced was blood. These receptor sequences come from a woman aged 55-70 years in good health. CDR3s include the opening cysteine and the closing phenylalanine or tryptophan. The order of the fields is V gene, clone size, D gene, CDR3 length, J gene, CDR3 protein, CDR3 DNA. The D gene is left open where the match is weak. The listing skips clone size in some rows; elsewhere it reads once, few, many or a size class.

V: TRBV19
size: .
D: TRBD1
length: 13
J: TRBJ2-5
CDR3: CASAPTGPETQYF
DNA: TGTGCCAGTGCCCCGACAGGGCCAGAGACCCAGTACTTC

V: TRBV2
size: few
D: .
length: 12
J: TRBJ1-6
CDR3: CASRRVNSPLHF
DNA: TGTGCCAGCAGAAGAGTGAATTCACCCCTCCACTTT

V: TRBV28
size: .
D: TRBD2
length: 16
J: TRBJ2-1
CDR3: CASSPPGLAGLDEQFF
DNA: TGTGCCAGCAGTCCCCCGGGACTAGCGGGATTGGATGAGCAGTTCTTC

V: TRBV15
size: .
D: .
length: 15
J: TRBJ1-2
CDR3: CATSRDRTVAYGYTF
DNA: TGTGCCACCAGCAGAGACCGGACAGTTGCCTATGGCTACACCTTC

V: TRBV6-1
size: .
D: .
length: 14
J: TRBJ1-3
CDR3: CASSEANSGNTIYF
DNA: TGTGCCAGCAGTGAAGCGAACAGTGGAAACACCATATATTTT

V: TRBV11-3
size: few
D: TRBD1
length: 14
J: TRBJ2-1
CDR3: CASSPDRGGNEQFF
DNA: TGTGCCAGCAGCCCGGACAGGGGGGGGAATGAGCAGTTCTTC

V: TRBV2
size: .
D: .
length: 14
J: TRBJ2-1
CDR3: CATSPGLPYNEQFF
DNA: TGTGCCACCTCCCCGGGACTTCCCTACAATGAGCAGTTCTTC

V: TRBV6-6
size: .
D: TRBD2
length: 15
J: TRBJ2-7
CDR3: CASSYPSGGSYEQYF
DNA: TGTGCCAGCAGTTACCCTAGCGGGGGATCCTACGAGCAGTACTTC

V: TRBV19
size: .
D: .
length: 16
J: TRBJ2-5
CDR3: CASSMVGYSAQETQYF
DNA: TGTGCCAGTAGTATGGTGGGCTATTCGGCCCAAGAGACCCAGTACTTC

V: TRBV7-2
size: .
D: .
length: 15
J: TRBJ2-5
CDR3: CASSTPGPARETQYF
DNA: TGTGCCAGCAGCACCCCGGGCCCCGCGCGGGAGACCCAGTACTTC

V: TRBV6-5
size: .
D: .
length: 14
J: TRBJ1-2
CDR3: CASQRTRGTYGYTF
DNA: TGTGCCAGCCAACGGACCCGGGGGACCTATGGCTACACCTTC

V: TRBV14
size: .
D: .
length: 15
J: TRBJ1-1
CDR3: CASSQVFGGGTEAFF
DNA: TGTGCCAGCAGCCAAGTTTTCGGCGGGGGGACTGAAGCTTTCTTT

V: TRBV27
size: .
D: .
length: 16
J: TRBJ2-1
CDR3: CASSLYWGGGSNEQFF
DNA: TGTGCCAGCAGTTTATATTGGGGCGGAGGCAGCAATGAGCAGTTCTTC

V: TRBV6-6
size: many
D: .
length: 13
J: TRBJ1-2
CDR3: CASSYTGSAGYTF
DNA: TGTGCCAGCAGTTACACAGGGTCTGCTGGCTACACCTTC

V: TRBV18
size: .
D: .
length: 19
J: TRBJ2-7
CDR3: CASSPHFSLALSGRYEQYF
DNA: TGTGCCAGCTCACCCCATTTTTCACTCGCACTTTCAGGTAGGTACGAGCAGTACTTC

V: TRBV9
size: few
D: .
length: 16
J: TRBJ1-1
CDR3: CASSTPGMELNTEAFF
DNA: TGTGCCAGCAGCACGCCAGGGATGGAGTTGAACACTGAAGCTTTCTTT

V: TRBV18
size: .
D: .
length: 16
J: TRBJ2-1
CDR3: CASSPIDASSYNEQFF
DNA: TGTGCCAGCTCGCCCATCGACGCCAGCTCCTACAATGAGCAGTTCTTC

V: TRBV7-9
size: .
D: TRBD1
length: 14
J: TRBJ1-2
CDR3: CASSLTGGRYGYTF
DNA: TGTGCCAGCAGCTTGACAGGGGGGAGATATGGCTACACCTTC

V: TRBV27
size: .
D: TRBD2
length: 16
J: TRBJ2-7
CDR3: CASKALAGGPSYEQYF
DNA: TGTGCCAGCAAGGCCTTAGCGGGAGGCCCCTCCTACGAGCAGTACTTC

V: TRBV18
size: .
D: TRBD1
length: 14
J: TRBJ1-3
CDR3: CASSRTGEGNTIYF
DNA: TGTGCCAGCTCACGGACAGGGGAAGGAAACACCATATATTTT

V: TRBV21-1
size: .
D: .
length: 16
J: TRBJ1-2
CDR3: CASSRNVEQGNYGYTF
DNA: TGTGCCAGCAGCAGAAATGTCGAACAGGGAAACTATGGCTACACCTTC

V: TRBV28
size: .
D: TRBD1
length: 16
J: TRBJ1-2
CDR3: CASRTRQGADDYGYTF
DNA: TGTGCCAGCAGAACTAGGCAGGGGGCTGATGACTATGGCTACACCTTC

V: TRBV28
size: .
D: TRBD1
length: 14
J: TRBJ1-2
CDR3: CASSLRNRGSGYTF
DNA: TGTGCCAGCAGTTTAAGGAACAGGGGAAGTGGCTACACCTTC

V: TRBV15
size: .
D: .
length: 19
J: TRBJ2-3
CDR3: CATSKFGSPGDTYTDTQYF
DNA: TGTGCCACCAGCAAATTCGGGTCCCCCGGGGACACCTACACAGATACGCAGTATTTT

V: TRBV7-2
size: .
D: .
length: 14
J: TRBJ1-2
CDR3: CASTPARLNYGYTF
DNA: TGTGCCAGCACCCCTGCGCGACTCAACTATGGCTACACCTTC

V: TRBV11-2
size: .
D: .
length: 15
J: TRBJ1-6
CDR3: CASSLSGGNNSPLHF
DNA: TGTGCCAGCAGCTTATCGGGAGGAAATAATTCACCCCTCCACTTT

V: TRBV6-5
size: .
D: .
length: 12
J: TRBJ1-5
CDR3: CASRLQDQPQHF
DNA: TGTGCCAGCAGACTACAGGATCAGCCCCAGCATTTT

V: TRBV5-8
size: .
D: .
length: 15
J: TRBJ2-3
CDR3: CASGQTGQPSDTQYF
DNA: TGTGCCAGCGGACAGACCGGACAACCGTCGGATACGCAGTATTTT

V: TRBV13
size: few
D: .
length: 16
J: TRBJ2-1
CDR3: CASSFYGRSSYNEQFF
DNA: TGTGCCAGCAGCTTCTACGGGAGAAGCTCCTACAATGAGCAGTTCTTC

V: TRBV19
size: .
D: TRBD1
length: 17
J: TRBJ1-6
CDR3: CASSIYGQGTVNSPLHF
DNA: TGTGCCAGTAGTATTTATGGACAGGGGACTGTGAATTCACCCCTCCACTTT

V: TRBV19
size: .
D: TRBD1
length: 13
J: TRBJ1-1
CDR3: CASSRTGNTEAFF
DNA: TGTGCCAGTAGTCGGACAGGGAACACTGAAGCTTTCTTT

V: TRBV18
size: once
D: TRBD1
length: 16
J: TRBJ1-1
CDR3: CASSPTIGTGDTEAFF
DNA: TGTGCCAGCTCGCCGACGATCGGGACAGGGGACACTGAAGCTTTCTTT

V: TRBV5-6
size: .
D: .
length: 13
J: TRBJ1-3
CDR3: CASSLGAGNTIYF
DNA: TGTGCCAGCAGCTTGGGCGCCGGAAACACCATATATTTT

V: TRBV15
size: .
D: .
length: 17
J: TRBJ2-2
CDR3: CATSMGQGAPNTGELFF
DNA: TGTGCCACCAGCATGGGTCAGGGCGCCCCAAACACCGGGGAGCTGTTTTTT

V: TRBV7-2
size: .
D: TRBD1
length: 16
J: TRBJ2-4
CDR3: CASSLPPGQGKNIQYF
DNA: TGTGCCAGCAGCTTACCTCCGGGACAGGGTAAAAACATTCAGTACTTC

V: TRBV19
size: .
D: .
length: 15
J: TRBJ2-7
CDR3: CASTAGPGPALPQYF
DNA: TGTGCCAGTACCGCAGGACCAGGCCCAGCACTTCCGCAGTACTTC

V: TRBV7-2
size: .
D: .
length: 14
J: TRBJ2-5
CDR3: CASRQGPTQETQYF
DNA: TGTGCCAGCAGACAGGGACCAACGCAAGAGACCCAGTACTTC

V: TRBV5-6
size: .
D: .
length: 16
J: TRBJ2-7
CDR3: CASKNRDPKMNYEQYF
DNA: TGTGCCAGCAAGAACAGGGACCCGAAAATGAACTACGAGCAGTACTTC

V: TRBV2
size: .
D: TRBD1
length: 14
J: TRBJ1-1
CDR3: CASSGGTGVTEAFF
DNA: TGTGCCAGCAGTGGCGGGACAGGGGTTACTGAAGCTTTCTTT

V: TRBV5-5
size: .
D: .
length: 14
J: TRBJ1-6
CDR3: CASSLAGANSPLHF
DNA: TGTGCCAGCAGCTTAGCAGGGGCAAATTCACCCCTCCACTTT

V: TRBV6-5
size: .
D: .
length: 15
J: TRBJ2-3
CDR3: CASSRRGREEDTQYF
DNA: TGTGCCAGCAGTCGCCGTGGCAGAGAAGAAGATACGCAGTATTTT

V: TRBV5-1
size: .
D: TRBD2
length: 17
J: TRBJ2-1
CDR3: CASSLIAGGSSYNEQFF
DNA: TGCGCCAGCAGCTTGATAGCGGGAGGGAGCTCCTACAATGAGCAGTTCTTC

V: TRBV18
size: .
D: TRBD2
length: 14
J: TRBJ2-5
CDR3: CASSRTSGRETQYF
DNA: TGTGCCAGCTCACGTACTAGCGGGAGAGAGACCCAGTACTTC

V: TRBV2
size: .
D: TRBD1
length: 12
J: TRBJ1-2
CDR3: CASSGQGFGYTF
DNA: TGTGCCAGCAGTGGACAGGGATTTGGCTACACCTTC

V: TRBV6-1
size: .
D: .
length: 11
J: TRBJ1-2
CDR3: CASSDRRGYTF
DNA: TGTGCCAGCAGTGACAGGCGGGGCTACACCTTC

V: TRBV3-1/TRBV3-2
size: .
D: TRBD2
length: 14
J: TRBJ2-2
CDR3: CATGGVKNTGELFF
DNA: TGTGCCACTGGGGGGGTAAAAAACACCGGGGAGCTGTTTTTT

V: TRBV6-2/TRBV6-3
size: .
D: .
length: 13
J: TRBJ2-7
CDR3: CASSQAPSYEQYF
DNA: TGTGCCAGCAGCCAAGCCCCCTCCTACGAGCAGTACTTC

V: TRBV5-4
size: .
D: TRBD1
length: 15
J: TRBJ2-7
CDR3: CASSPPGTAVVEQYF
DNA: TGTGCCAGCAGCCCCCCCGGGACAGCGGTGGTGGAGCAGTACTTC

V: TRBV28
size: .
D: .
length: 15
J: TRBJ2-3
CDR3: CASSSPPLSTDTQYF
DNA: TGTGCCAGCAGCTCCCCTCCACTAAGCACAGATACGCAGTATTTT

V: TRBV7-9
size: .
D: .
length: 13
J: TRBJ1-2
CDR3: CASSLIREDGYTF
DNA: TGTGCCAGCAGCTTAATCCGGGAAGATGGCTACACCTTC

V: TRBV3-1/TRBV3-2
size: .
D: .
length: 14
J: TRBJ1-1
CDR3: CASSQGADIVEAFF
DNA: TGTGCCAGCAGCCAAGGTGCGGATATCGTCGAAGCTTTCTTT

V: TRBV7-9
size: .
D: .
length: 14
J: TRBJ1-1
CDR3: CASSLGGWGTEAFF
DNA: TGTGCCAGCAGCTTAGGGGGTTGGGGGACTGAAGCTTTCTTT

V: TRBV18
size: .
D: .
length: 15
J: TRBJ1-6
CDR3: CASSPQTGGNSPLHF
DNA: TGTGCCAGCTCACCCCAGACGGGGGGGAATTCACCCCTCCACTTT

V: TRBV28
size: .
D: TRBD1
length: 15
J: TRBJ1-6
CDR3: CASSSTTGVNSPLHF
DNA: TGTGCCAGCAGTTCGACGACAGGGGTGAATTCACCCCTCCACTTT

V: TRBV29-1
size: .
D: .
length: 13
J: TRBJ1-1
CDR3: CSVSGQLNTEAFF
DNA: TGCAGCGTCTCGGGACAATTGAACACTGAAGCTTTCTTT

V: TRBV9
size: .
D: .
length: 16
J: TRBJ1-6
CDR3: CASSVASGGGWSPLHF
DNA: TGTGCCAGCAGCGTAGCGAGTGGGGGGGGTTGGTCACCCCTCCACTTT

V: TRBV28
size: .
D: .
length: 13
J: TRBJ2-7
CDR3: CASTRGGPYEQYF
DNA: TGTGCCAGCACACGGGGAGGTCCCTACGAGCAGTACTTC

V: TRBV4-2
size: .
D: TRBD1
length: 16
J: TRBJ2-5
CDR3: CASSSGQGARAETQYF
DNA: TGTGCCAGCAGCTCGGGACAGGGGGCACGGGCAGAGACCCAGTACTTC

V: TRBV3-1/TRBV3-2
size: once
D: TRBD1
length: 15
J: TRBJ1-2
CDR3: CASSQDNRGEYGYTF
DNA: TGTGCCAGCAGCCAAGACAACAGGGGGGAGTATGGCTACACCTTC